This TCR beta chain stems from a study of T cells in Graves' hyperthyroidism and ophthalmopathy. Findings and limits, study-wide: Model predictions of ophthalmopathy came a median about 6.3 months before onset.

Amplification yielded TCR beta CDR3 regions, with RNA transcripts as the source. First-round RT-PCR targeting the TCR CDR3 was performed with the HTBI primer set. A single record per CDR3 protein comes from TCRdb applying MiXCR to the multiplex PCR reads. The repertoire holds roughly 380,000 distinct CDR3 sequences, with roughly 14% as singletons. This clonotype has at least ten counts. No antigen is known for it. Germline V gene lookup returns CDR1 KGHSH and CDR2 LQKENI. The CDR3 spans 13 residues. V lost 3 bases, J lost 6 bases, and 11 bases lay in between. J is TRBJ1-1 and V is TRBV18, with a tentative D call TRBD1 (6 bases). The sequence was obtained from a man aged 25 to 45 with Graves' hyperthyroidism that later progressed to Graves' ophthalmopathy. Sequenced sample: blood. The DNA of the CDR3 is TGTGCCAGCTCACCTCAGGGGAAGTCTGAAGCTTTCTTT. It specifies CASSPQGKSEAFF.